The sequence of this TCR beta chain was determined in a study of cytomegalovirus exposure and HLA in healthy donors. Findings and caveats of the study: Serostatus for CMV was the only available immune exposure information. After further analysis at a later stage, 16,951 TCR beta sequences were associated with HLA alleles at 0.05 false discovery rate. A later analysis linked a missense variant in DCLRE1C to the trimming of TCR beta V and J genes.

As for this clone: The antigen is unknown.

V was cut by 1 base and J by 2 bases, with 12 bases left in between. CDR3 length: 16 residues. CDR1 is LNHDA, CDR2 SQIVND, per germline (reference sequence). It was with 60 Vbeta and 13 Jbeta primers that the PCR ran. Repertoires were generated with immunoSEQ multiplex PCR, while TCRdb's copy carries only in-frame clones and drops some. The sample has around 100,000 clones. The sequence derives from a man over 45 in good health and CMV-seronegative. Sequenced input: PBMCs. The V gene is TRBV19, the J gene TRBJ1-3; maybe TRBD1 (5 bases). The CDR3 spells CASSIASGRTGNTIYF. The CDR3 DNA reads TGTGCCAGTAGTATAGCATCAGGGCGGACTGGAAACACCATATATTTT.